This record covers a single T cell receptor beta chain. As yet, its antigen is unknown. Blood specimens came from baseline, cycle 4 day 1, and cycle 7 day 1. This entry belongs to a study of OX40 agonist ivuxolimab in advanced cancers. Whole-study results and caveats: Antigens targeted by the expanded peripheral T cells were not determined.

Profiling relied on immunoSEQ multiplex PCR, and the TCRdb table lists in-frame clones only, not all of them. The data contain tens of thousands of clones, 75% to 90% of them singletons. From germline, CDR1 is PRHDT and CDR2 FYEKMQ (reference sequence). Trimming shortened V by 3 bases and J by 7 bases, and 10 bases separated the two germline ends. This CDR3 is 13 amino acids long. The sample here was CD4+ or CD8+ T cells sorted from blood, taken in a trial of the OX40 agonist ivuxolimab. V gene TRBV13 combines with J gene TRBJ1-5; D not certain. The receptor was isolated from an adult with an advanced solid tumor such as melanoma, head and neck, liver or kidney cancer. The CDR3 sequence: CASSFSPEQPQHF. CDR3 nucleotide sequence: TGTGCCAGCAGCTTTAGTCCGGAGCAGCCCCAGCATTTT. The full variable domain, its missing parts supplied by reference TRBV13 and TRBJ1-5, is AAGVIQSPRHLIKEKRETATLKCYPIPRHDTVYWYQQGPGQDPQFLISFYEKMQSDKGSIPDRFSAQQFSDYHSELNMSSLELGDSALYFCASSFSPEQPQHFGDGTRLSIL.